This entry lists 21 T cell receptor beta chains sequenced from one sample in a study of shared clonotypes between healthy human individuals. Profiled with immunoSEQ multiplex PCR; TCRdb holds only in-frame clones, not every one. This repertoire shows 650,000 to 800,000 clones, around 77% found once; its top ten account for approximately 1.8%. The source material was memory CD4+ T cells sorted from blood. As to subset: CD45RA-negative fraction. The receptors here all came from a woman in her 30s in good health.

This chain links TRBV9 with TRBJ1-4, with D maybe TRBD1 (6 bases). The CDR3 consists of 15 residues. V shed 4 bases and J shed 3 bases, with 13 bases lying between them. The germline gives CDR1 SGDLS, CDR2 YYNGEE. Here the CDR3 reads CASSPRGGPNEKLFF. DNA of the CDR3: TGTGCCAGCAGCCCAAGAGGGGGACCTAATGAAAAACTGTTTTTT.

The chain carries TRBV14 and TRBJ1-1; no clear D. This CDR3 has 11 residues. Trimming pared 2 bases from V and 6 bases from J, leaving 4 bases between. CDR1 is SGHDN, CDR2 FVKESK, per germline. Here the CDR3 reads CASSQWAEAFF. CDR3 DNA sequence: TGTGCCAGCAGCCAATGGGCTGAAGCTTTCTTT.

The CDR3 loop reads CASSTTDTEAFF. Written as DNA, the CDR3 is TGTGCCAGCAGTACCACGGACACTGAAGCTTTCTTT. This chain links TRBV6-6 with TRBJ1-1; no reliable D call. The CDR3 extends over 12 amino acids. Germline-derived CDR1 and CDR2 are MNHNY and SVGAGI (reference sequence). V was shortened by 5 bases and J by 3 bases, with 7 bases between the two germline ends.

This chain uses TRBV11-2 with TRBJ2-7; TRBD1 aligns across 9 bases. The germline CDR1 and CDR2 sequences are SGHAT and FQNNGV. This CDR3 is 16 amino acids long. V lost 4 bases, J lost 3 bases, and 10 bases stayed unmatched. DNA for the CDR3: TGTGCCAGCAGCTCTCTTCCCGGACAGGGGCTCTACGAGCAGTACTTC. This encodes CASSSLPGQGLYEQYF.

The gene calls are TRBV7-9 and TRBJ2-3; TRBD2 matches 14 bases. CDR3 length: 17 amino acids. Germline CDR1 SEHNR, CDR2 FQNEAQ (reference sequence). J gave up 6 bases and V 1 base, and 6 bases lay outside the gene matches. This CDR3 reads CASSLEWGLAGVDTQYF. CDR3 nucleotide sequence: TGTGCCAGCAGCTTAGAATGGGGACTAGCGGGAGTTGATACGCAGTATTTT.

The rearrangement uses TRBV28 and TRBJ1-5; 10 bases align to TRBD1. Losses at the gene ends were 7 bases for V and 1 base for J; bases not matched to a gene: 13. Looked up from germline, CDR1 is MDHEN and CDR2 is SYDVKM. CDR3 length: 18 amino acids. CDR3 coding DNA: TGTGCCAGCAATCTACCTTGGACAGGGGGAGGGAGCAATCAGCCCCAGCATTTT. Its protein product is CASNLPWTGGGSNQPQHF.

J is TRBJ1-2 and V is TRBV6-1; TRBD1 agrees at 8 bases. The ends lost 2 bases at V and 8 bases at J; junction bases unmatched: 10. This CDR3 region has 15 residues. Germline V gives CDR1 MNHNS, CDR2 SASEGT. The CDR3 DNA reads TGTGCCAGCAGTGAACCGGGCAGGGGGCCTCGGGGCTACACCTTC. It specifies CASSEPGRGPRGYTF.

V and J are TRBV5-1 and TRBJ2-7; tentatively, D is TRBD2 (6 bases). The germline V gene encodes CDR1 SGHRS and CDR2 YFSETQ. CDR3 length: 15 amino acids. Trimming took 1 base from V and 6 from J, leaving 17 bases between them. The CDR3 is CASSLYTTGRGEQYF. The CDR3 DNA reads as TGCGCCAGCAGCTTGTATACGACCGGGCGGGGCGAGCAGTACTTC.

The CDR3 spells CASSETESFLQTNEQYF. DNA for the CDR3: TGTGCCAGCAGTGAAACAGAATCCTTCCTCCAGACCAACGAGCAGTACTTC. The J gene is TRBJ2-7, the V gene TRBV2; D is ambiguous. The germline V gene has CDR1 SNHLY and CDR2 FYNNEI. The length of the CDR3 is 17 residues. Trimming stripped 2 bases from V and 5 bases from J, with 22 bases between.

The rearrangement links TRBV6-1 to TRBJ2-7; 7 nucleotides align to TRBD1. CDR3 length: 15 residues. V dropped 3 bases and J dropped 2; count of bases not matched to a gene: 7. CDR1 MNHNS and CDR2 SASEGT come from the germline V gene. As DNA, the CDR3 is TGTGCCAGCAGTGATCCGGGACAGCCCCCCTACGAGCAGTACTTC. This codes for CASSDPGQPPYEQYF.

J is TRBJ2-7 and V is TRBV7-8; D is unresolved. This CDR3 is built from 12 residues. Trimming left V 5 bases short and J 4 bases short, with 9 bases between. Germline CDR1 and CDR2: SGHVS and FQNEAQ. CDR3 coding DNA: TGTGCCAGCAGCCGGACGCGGTACGAGCAGTACTTC. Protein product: CASSRTRYEQYF.

The CDR3 here is CSVEQDRGNEQFF. The CDR3, as DNA: TGCAGCGTTGAACAGGACAGGGGTAATGAGCAGTTCTTC. The chain carries TRBV29-1 and TRBJ2-1; 9 nucleotides align to TRBD1. The V and J ends lost 2 bases and 7 bases, in that order; junction bases with no gene match: 3. The CDR3 contains 13 residues. The germline CDR1 and CDR2 sequences are SQVTM and ANQGSEA.

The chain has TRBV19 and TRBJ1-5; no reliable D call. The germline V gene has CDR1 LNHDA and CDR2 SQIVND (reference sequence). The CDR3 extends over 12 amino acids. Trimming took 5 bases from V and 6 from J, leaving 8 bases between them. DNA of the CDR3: TGTGCCAGTAGTTCCCCCGCTCAGCCCCAGCATTTT. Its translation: CASSSPAQPQHF.

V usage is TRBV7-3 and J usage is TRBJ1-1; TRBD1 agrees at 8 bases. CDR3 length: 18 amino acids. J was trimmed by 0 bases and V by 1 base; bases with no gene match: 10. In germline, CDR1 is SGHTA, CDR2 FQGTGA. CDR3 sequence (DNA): TGTGCCAGCAGCTTAATGATTGTAGGACAGGGCATGAACACTGAAGCTTTCTTT. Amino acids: CASSLMIVGQGMNTEAFF.

DNA for the CDR3: TGCGCCAGCAGCTTGGAATTTAGCGGGATCACTGGTAATGAGCAGTTCTTC. Translating gives CASSLEFSGITGNEQFF. The chain combines TRBV5-1 with TRBJ2-1; 8 bases fit TRBD2. The V segment lost 0 bases and the J segment 7 bases; nucleotides outside the gene matches: 12. From germline, CDR1 is SGHRS and CDR2 YFSETQ. This CDR3 is 17 amino acids long.

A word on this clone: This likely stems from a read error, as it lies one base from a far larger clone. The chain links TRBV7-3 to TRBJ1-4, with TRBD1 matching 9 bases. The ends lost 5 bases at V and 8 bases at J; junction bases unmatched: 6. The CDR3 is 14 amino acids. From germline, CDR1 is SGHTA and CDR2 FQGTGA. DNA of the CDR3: TGTGCCAGCAGCCGAGGACAGGGGAACGAAAAACTGTTTTTT. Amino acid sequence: CASSRGQGNEKLFF.

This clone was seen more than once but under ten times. CDR3 loop: CASSRGGPSGFYEQYF. The CDR3 bases are TGCGCCAGCAGCAGGGGGGGCCCTAGCGGGTTTTACGAGCAGTACTTC. The chain combines TRBV5-1 with TRBJ2-7; 8 bases map to TRBD2. After removal of 4 bases from V and 4 bases from J, the junction contained 13 bases not matched to a gene. CDR3 length equals 16 residues. Germline CDR1 is SGHRS and CDR2 is YFSETQ.

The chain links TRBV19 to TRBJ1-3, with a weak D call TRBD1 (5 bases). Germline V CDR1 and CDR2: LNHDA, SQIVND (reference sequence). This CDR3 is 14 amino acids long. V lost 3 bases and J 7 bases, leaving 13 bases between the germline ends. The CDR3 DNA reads TGTGCCAGTAGTATCGACACAGGAGGTAACACCATATATTTT. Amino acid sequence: CASSIDTGGNTIYF.

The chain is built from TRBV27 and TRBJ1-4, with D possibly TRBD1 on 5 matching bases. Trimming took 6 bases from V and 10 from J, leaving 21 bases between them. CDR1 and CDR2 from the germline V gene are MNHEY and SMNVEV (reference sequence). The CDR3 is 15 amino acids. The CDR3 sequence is CASSWGVTGSGKLFF. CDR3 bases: TGTGCCAGCAGCTGGGGCGTGACCGGTTCTGGAAAACTGTTTTTT.

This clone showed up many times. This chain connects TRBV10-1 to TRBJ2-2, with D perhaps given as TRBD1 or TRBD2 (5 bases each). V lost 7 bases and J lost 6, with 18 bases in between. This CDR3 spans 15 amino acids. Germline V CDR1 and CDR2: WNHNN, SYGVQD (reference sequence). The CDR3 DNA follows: TGCGCCAGCACAGGGACCCGTCCCCCAGCCGGGGAGCTGTTTTTT. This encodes CASTGTRPPAGELFF.

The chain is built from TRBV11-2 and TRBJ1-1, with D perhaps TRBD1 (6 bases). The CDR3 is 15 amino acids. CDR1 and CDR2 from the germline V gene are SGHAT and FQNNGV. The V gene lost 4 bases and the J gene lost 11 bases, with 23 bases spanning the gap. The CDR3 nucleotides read TGTGCCAGCAGCTCGGTGTGGGGGGGGCCGAGCGGGGCTTTCTTT. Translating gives CASSSVWGGPSGAFF.